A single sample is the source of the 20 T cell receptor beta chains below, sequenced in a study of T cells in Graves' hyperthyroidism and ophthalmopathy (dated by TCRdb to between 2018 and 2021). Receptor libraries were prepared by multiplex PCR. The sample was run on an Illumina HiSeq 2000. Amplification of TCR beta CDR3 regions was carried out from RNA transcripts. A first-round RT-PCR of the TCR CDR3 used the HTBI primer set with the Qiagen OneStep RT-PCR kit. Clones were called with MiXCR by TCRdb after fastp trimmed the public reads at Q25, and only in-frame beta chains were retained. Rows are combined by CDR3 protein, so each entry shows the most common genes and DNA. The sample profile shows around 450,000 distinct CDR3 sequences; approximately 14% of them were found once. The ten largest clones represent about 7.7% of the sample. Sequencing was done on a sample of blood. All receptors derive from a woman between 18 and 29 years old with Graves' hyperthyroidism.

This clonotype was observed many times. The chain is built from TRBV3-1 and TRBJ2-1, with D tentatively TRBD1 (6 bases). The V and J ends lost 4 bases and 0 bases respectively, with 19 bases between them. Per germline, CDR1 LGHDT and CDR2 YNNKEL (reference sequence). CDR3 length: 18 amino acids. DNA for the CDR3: TGTGCCAGCAGCCGACCGCCCGACAGGCTGGGCTCCTACAATGAGCAGTTCTTC. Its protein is CASSRPPDRLGSYNEQFF.

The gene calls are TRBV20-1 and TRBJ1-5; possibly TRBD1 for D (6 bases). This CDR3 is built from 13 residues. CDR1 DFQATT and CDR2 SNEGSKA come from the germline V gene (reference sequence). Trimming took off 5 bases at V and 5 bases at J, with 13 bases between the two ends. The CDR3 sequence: CSASGTPDQPQHF. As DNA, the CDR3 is TGCAGTGCTTCCGGGACACCCGATCAGCCCCAGCATTTT.

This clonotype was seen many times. The CDR3 DNA reads as TGTGCCAGCAGCCACCTGAGGGAGCAGCAGTTCTTC. Translating it yields CASSHLREQQFF. The V and J genes are TRBV13 and TRBJ2-1; D possibly corresponds to TRBD2 (5 bases). Germline V CDR1 and CDR2: PRHDT, FYEKMQ (reference sequence). CDR3 length: 12 amino acids. V was clipped by 5 bases and J by 11 bases, with 13 bases between them.

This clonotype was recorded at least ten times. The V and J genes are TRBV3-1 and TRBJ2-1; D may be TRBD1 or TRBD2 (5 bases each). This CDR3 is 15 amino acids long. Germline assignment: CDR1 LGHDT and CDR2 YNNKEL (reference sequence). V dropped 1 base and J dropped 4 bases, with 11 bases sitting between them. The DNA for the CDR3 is TGTGCCAGCAGCCAAGCGGGACCGAGGTACAATGAGCAGTTCTTC. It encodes CASSQAGPRYNEQFF.

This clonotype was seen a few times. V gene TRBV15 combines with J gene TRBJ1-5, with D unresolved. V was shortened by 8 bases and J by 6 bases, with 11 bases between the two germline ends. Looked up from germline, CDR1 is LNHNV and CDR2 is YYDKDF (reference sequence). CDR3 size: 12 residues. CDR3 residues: CATSGLGQPQHF. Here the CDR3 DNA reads TGTGCCACCTCGGGGTTGGGTCAGCCCCAGCATTTT.

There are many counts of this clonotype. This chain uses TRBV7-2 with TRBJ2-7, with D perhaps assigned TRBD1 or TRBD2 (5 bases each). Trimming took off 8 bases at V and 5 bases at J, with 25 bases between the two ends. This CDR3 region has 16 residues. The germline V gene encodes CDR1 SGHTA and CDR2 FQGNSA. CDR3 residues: CASYQGRGFGGDEQYF. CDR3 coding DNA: TGTGCCAGCTACCAGGGCCGGGGATTCGGTGGGGACGAGCAGTACTTC.

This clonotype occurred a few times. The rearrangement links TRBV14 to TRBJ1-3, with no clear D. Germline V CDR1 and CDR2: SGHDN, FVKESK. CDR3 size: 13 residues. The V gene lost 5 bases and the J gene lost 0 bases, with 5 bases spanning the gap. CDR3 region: CASSVFSGNTIYF. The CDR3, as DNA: TGTGCCAGCAGCGTCTTCTCTGGAAACACCATATATTTT. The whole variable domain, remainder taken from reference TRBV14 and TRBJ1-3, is EAGVTQFPSHSVIEKGQTVTLRCDPISGHDNLYWYRRVMGKEIKFLLHFVKESKQDESGMPNNRFLAERTGGTYSTLKVQPAELEDSGVYFCASSVFSGNTIYFGEGSWLTVV.

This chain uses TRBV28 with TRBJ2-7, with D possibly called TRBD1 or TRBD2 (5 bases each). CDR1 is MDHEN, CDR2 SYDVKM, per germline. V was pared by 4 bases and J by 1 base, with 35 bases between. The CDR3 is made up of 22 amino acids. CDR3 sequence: CASSWGMRVNPLTKRGSYEQYF. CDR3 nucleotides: TGTGCCAGCAGTTGGGGCATGCGGGTAAACCCTTTGACCAAGCGAGGATCCTACGAGCAGTACTTC.

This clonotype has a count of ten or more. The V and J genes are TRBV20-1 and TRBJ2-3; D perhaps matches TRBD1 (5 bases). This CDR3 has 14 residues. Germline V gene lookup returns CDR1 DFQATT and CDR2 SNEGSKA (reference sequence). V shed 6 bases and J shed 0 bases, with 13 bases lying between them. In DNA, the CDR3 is TGCAGTGCCGAACGTCCAGGGAGCACAGATACGCAGTATTTT. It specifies CSAERPGSTDTQYF.

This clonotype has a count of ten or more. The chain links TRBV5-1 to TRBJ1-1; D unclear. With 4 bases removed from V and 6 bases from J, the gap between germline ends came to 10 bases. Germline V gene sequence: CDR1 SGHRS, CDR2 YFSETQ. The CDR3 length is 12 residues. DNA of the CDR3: TGCGCCAGCAGCGCCGGACCGGCTGAAGCTTTCTTT. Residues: CASSAGPAEAFF.

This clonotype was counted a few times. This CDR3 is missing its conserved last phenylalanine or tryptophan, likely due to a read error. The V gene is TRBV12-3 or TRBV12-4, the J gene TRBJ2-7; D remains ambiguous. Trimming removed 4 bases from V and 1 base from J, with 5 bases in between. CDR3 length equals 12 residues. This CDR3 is CASSSGSYEQYL. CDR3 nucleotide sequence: TGTGCCAGCAGTTCCGGGTCCTACGAGCAGTACCTC.

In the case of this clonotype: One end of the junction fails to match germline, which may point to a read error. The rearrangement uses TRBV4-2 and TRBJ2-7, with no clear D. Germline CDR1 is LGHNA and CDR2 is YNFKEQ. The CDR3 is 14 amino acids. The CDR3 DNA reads TGTGCCAGCAACCAAGAAAGCACCTCTACCGAGCAGTACTTC. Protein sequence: CASNQESTSTEQYF.

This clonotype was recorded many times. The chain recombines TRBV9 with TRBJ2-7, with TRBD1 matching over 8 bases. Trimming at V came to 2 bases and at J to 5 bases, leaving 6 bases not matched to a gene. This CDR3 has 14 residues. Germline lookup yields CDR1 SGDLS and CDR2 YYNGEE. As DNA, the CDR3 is TGTGCCAGCAGCGTCCGGACAGGGAAAGACGAGCAGTACTTC. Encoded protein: CASSVRTGKDEQYF.

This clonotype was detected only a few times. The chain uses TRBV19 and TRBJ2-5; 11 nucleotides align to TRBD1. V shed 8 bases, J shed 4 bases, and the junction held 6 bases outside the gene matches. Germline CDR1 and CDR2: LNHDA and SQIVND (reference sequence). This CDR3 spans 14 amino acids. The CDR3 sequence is CASGDRGFRETQYF. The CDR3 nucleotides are TGTGCCAGTGGGGACAGGGGGTTTAGAGAGACCCAGTACTTC.

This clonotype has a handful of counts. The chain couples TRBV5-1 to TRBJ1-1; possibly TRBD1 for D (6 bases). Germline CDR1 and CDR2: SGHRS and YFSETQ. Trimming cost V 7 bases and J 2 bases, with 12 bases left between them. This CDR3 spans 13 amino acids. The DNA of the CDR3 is TGCGCCAGCGGCTGGGGGACAAACACTGAAGCTTTCTTT. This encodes CASGWGTNTEAFF.

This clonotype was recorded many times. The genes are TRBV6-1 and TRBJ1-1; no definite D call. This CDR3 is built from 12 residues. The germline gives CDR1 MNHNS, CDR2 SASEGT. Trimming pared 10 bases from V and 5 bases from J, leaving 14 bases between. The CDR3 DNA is TGTGCCACCCAAACCCCTAAGACTGAAGCTTTCTTT. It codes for CATQTPKTEAFF.

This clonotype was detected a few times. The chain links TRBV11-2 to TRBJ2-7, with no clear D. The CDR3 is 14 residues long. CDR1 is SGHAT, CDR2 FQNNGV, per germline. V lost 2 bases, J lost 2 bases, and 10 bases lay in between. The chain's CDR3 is CASSLTVLAYEQYF. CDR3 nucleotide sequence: TGTGCCAGCAGCTTAACGGTCTTAGCCTACGAGCAGTACTTC.

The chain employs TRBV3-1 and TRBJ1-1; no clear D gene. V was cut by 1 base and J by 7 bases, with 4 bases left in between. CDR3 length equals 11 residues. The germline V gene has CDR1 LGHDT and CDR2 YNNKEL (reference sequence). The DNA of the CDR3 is TGTGCCAGCAGCCAAGCGAATGAAGCTTTCTTT. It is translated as CASSQANEAFF.

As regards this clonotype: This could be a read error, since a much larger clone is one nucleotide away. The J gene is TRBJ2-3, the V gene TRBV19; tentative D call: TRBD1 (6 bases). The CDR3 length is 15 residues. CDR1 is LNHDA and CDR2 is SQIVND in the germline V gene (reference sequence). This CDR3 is CASSFRDISTETQYF. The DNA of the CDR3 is TGTGCCAGTAGTTTCCGGGACATCAGCACAGAAACGCAGTATTTT.

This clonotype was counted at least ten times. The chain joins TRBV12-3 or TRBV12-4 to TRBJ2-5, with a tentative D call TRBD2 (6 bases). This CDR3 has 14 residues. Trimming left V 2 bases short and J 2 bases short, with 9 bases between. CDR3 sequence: CASSLPSVQETQYF. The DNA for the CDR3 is TGTGCCAGCAGTTTACCTAGCGTGCAAGAGACCCAGTACTTC.